A single sample is the source of the 2 T cell receptor beta chains below, sequenced in a study of blood T cell repertoires in COVID-19. Assay: immunoSEQ multiplex PCR; the TCRdb copy retains only in-frame clones and omits some. The data show a few hundred thousand clones, more than 85% seen once. Sequences were obtained from peripheral blood. These receptors all come from a young adult with COVID-19, enrolled during active disease.

The chain recombines TRBV6-4 with TRBJ1-5, with 8 bases fitting TRBD1. The CDR3 is 15 residues long. CDR1 and CDR2 (germline): MRHNA, SNTAGT. The V segment lost 6 bases and the J segment 5 bases; nucleotides outside the gene matches: 9. CDR3 residues: CASRGDRGWYQPQHF. In DNA, the CDR3 is TGTGCCAGCAGGGGTGACAGGGGATGGTATCAGCCCCAGCATTTT.

The J gene is TRBJ1-1, the V gene TRBV7-9, with D uncertain. Trimming left V 0 bases short and J 7 bases short, with 15 bases between. CDR1 SEHNR and CDR2 FQNEAQ come from the germline V gene (reference sequence). The CDR3 is 15 amino acids. The CDR3 here is CASSLAQEGSDEAFF. The CDR3 DNA sequence: TGTGCCAGCAGCTTAGCGCAGGAGGGTTCGGATGAAGCTTTCTTT.